These T cell receptor beta chains were read from a single sample in a study of technical replicates of blood from several donors. Sequenced by immunoSEQ multiplex PCR; TCRdb stores in-frame clones only, minus some. The repertoire includes around 29,000 clones, around 94% of them detected once, and approximately 4% sits in the top ten. Sequenced material: PBMCs. The receptors here all came from a human donor in good health. Some clones in this sample may be carry-over from other donors' samples. Each CDR3 is given with its conserved first and last residue.

TRBV11-2 | CASSQGLSTDTQYF
TRBV19 | CASSNGWQPQHF
TRBV11-2 | CASSLDFRQGAYTGELFF
TRBV4-2 | CASSQLEGQGDSPLHF
TRBV10-3 | CAIRTTLSTDTQYF
TRBV7-9 | CASSSPRRGIVNTEAFF
TRBV7-9 | CASRRERADTQYF
TRBV4-3 | CASSPGLAGEQFF
TRBV4-1 | CASSLRRQGKGGEKLFF
TRBV9 | CASSALPGLAGVVQYF
TRBV29-1 | CSVGGEGTQYF
TRBV18 | CASSPTGTSEQYF
TRBV18 | CASSPGQLNTEAFF
TRBV10-3 | CAILGTGAGGYTF
TRBV6-5 | CASTPGHGYEQYF
TRBV5-1 | CASHEPMGGETQYF
TRBV19 | CASSSPRTDNYGYTF
TRBV2 | CASSSQGYNEQFF
TRBV7-3 | CASSPGPRAGWGTGELFF
TRBV29-1 | CSVERLAGGRSDTQYF
TRBV2 | CASSNEGDGYTF
TRBV19 | CASSIATGTRSQHF
TRBV2 | CASRDRVNNQPQHF
TRBV4-2 | CASSPPLRTRSNNQPQHF
TRBV5-1 | CASRQVRDRGQTQYF
TRBV10-3 | CAISERGTTDTQYF
TRBV7-2 | CASSLDATSVNLNTGELFF
TRBV2 | CASSEPPGQGRGYTF
TRBV25-1 | CASSVSGSPETQYF
TRBV29-1 | CSVEPSGGAVETQYF
TRBV30 | CAWTISGGSEQYF
TRBV29-1 | CSVEGPGAGELFF
TRBV4-1 | CASSQGPGGYNEQFF
TRBV11-2 | CASSLDVQGNQPQHF
TRBV15 | CATSRVDRVYEQYF
TRBV9 | CASSRGGLAGGETQYF
TRBV7-9 | CASSFGSENYGYTF
TRBV29-1 | CSVVGSSIEQFF
TRBV6-5 | CASSPGTGGTYEQYF
TRBV23-1 | CASSHHRDRSYEQYF
TRBV7-8 | CASSLPISGAPGEQYF
TRBV7-8 | CASSLSPRYRTNEQYF
TRBV7-2 | CASSLDHRRGRGDIQYF
TRBV11-2 | CASSSVSGRRYNEQFF
TRBV5-4 | CASSLDSGDTQYF
TRBV7-3 | CASSLGRDNEQFF
TRBV4-3 | CASSQDRAGQETQYF
TRBV6-5 | CASSYSWRFEQYF